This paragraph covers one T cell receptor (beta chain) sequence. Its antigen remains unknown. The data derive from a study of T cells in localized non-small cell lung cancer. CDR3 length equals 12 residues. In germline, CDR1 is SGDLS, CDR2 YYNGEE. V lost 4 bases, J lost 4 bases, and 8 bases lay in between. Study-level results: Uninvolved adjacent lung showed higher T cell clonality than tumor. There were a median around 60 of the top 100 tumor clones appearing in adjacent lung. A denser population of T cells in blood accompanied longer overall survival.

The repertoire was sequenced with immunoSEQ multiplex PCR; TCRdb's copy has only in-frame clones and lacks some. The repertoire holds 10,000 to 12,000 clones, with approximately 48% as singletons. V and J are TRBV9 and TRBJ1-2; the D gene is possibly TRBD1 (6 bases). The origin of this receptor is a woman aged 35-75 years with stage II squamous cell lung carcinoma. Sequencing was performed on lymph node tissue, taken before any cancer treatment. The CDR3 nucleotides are TGTGCCAGCAGCCGGGACACCTATGGCTACACCTTC. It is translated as CASSRDTYGYTF.